These 16 T cell receptor beta chains were sequenced from one sample in a study of human T cells and chemical hapten exposure. Time point reported: healthy volunteer bleed at 2 weeks. The authors extracted total RNA from unfractionated whole blood. One entry per CDR3 protein results from TCRdb running MiXCR on the RACE reads. Of 130,000 or so distinct CDR3 sequences listed, roughly 9% are singletons. The sequencing sample was made of whole blood. The receptor set was obtained from a male donor in good health. Some clones in this sample may be carry-over from other donors' samples.

The V and J genes are TRBV19 and TRBJ1-1; the D gene is possibly TRBD1 (5 bases). Deletions cut 3 bases from V and 8 bases from J, with 7 bases between. This CDR3 has 11 residues. CDR1 LNHDA and CDR2 SQIVND come from the germline V gene (reference sequence). The CDR3 reads CASSIGGEAFF. CDR3 in DNA: TGTGCCAGTAGTATCGGGGGAGAAGCTTTCTTT.

V and J are TRBV19 and TRBJ2-7; TRBD1 is a possible D gene (6 bases). The CDR3 totals 14 residues. V shed 5 bases and J shed 1 base, with 12 bases lying between them. The germline gives CDR1 LNHDA, CDR2 SQIVND (reference sequence). This CDR3 reads CASSRTADSYEQYF. DNA of the CDR3: TGTGCCAGTAGTCGGACAGCCGATTCCTACGAGCAGTACTTC.

This chain joins TRBV2 and TRBJ2-4; D possibly corresponds to TRBD2 (7 bases). The CDR3 consists of 16 residues. Germline values: CDR1 SNHLY, CDR2 FYNNEI. V lost 1 base and J 2 bases, leaving 12 bases between the germline ends. The CDR3 DNA reads TGTGCCAGCAGTGAAGAGGGGGGGTCGACCAAAAACATTCAGTACTTC. Its protein is CASSEEGGSTKNIQYF. The whole variable domain, filled in from reference TRBV2 and TRBJ2-4, reads EPEVTQTPSHQVTQMGQEVILRCVPISNHLYFYWYRQILGQKVEFLVSFYNNEISEKSEIFDDQFSVERPDGSNFTLKIRSTKLEDSAMYFCASSEEGGSTKNIQYFGAGTRLSVL.

V is TRBV7-9 and J is TRBJ2-3; 15 bases match TRBD2. The germline CDR1 and CDR2 sequences are SEHNR and FQNEAQ (reference sequence). Unmatched junction bases numbered 11, after V lost 3 bases and J lost 1 base. CDR3 length: 20 residues. The CDR3 sequence is CASSFDRTSGGAEGTDTQYF. For the CDR3, the DNA is TGTGCCAGCAGCTTCGACAGGACTAGCGGGGGGGCCGAGGGCACAGATACGCAGTATTTT.

This clonotype was counted ten times or more. The V and J genes are TRBV11-2 and TRBJ1-5; no definite D call. Trimming left V 0 bases short and J 2 bases short, with 8 bases between. There are 15 residues in the CDR3. The germline V gene encodes CDR1 SGHAT and CDR2 FQNNGV. CDR3 sequence: CASSLEGGGNQPQHF. CDR3 nucleotide sequence: TGTGCCAGCAGCTTAGAAGGTGGGGGCAATCAGCCCCAGCATTTT.

V is TRBV6-2 or TRBV6-3 and J is TRBJ2-1; TRBD2 matches 11 bases. The CDR3 has 15 residues. CDR1 is MNHEY and CDR2 is SVGEGT in the germline V gene. V lost 5 bases and J lost 10; bases outside the gene matches: 10. The CDR3 region is CASSLLAGEGREQFF. As DNA, the CDR3 is TGTGCCAGCAGTCTACTAGCGGGGGAAGGTAGAGAGCAGTTCTTC.

This clonotype was detected ten times or more. V and J are TRBV20-1 and TRBJ2-3; 11 nucleotides align to TRBD2. The CDR3 is made up of 16 amino acids. Trimming removed 6 bases from V and 4 bases from J; junction bases left unmatched: 12. Germline V lookup: CDR1 DFQATT, CDR2 SNEGSKA (reference sequence). The CDR3 DNA reads as TGCAGTGCCGAGGCCTTAGCGGGGGGGCCCCCAGATACGCAGTATTTT. Translated: CSAEALAGGPPDTQYF.

In its sample, this clonotype was seen many times. The chain recombines TRBV10-3 with TRBJ2-1, with D possibly TRBD1 on 6 matching bases. The germline gives CDR1 ENHRY, CDR2 SYGVKD. This CDR3 comprises 18 residues. Between the trimmed V and J ends, which lost 10 bases and 6 bases, there was a span of 31 bases. This CDR3 is CATLFGTGSQSGRNEQFF. CDR3 DNA sequence: TGTGCCACCCTGTTCGGAACAGGGAGTCAGAGCGGTCGCAATGAGCAGTTCTTC.

This clonotype was seen more than once but under ten times. CDR3 region: CASSLGLAGTHSYNEQFF. As DNA, the CDR3 is TGCGCCAGCAGCTTGGGATTAGCGGGCACCCACTCCTACAATGAGCAGTTCTTC. V gene TRBV5-1 combines with J gene TRBJ2-1; TRBD2 agrees at 7 bases. J lost 0 bases, V lost 0 bases, and 9 bases had no gene match. CDR1 and CDR2 from the germline V gene are SGHRS and YFSETQ. CDR3 length: 18 amino acids.

The sample holds many counts of this clonotype. CDR3 nucleotide sequence: TGTGCCAGCAGCCAAGTCGCGGGACAGGGACGGGATACGCAGTATTTT. As protein: CASSQVAGQGRDTQYF. The chain uses TRBV3-1 and TRBJ2-3; 9 bases match TRBD1. CDR1 LGHDT and CDR2 YNNKEL come from the germline V gene (reference sequence). The CDR3 is made up of 16 amino acids. Trimming cost V 1 base and J 6 bases; bases outside gene matches: 8.

This clonotype was detected many times. The chain combines TRBV10-2 with TRBJ2-7; 13 positions match TRBD2. Germline CDR1 reads WSHSY; CDR2 reads SAAADI. CDR3 size: 18 residues. Trimming cost V 2 bases and J 2 bases; bases outside gene matches: 9. CDR3 DNA sequence: TGCGCCAGCAGTGAGGCTAGATCCGGGACTAGCGGGACCTACGAGCAGTACTTC. Translating it yields CASSEARSGTSGTYEQYF.

The chain links TRBV15 to TRBJ2-7, with unresolved D. Germline V gene sequence: CDR1 LNHNV, CDR2 YYDKDF (reference sequence). V dropped 0 bases and J dropped 6 bases, with 15 bases sitting between them. The CDR3 sequence is 15 residues long. The CDR3, as DNA: TGTGCCACCAGCAGAGATATCCCTTCAATCTCCGAGCAGTACTTC. Translating gives CATSRDIPSISEQYF.

The DNA of the CDR3 is TGTGCTAGTGGTTTGAGCCGGGAGGAGGGAGATACGCAGTATTTT. Amino acid sequence: CASGLSREEGDTQYF. The chain combines TRBV12-5 with TRBJ2-3; 7 nucleotides match TRBD2. Germline V gene sequence: CDR1 LGHNT, CDR2 FRNRAP. V shed 2 bases, J shed 5 bases, and the junction held 7 bases outside the gene matches. The CDR3 totals 15 residues.

The chain combines TRBV2 with TRBJ2-3; 9 bases are shared with TRBD1. The germline V gene encodes CDR1 SNHLY and CDR2 FYNNEI. CDR3 length: 14 amino acids. J was trimmed by 3 bases and V by 8 bases; bases with no gene match: 6. The CDR3 here is CASADGQGTDTQYF. The CDR3, as DNA: TGTGCCAGCGCGGACGGACAGGGGACAGATACGCAGTATTTT.

This clonotype occurred a few times. V usage is TRBV25-1 and J usage is TRBJ1-4; TRBD1 is a possible D gene (6 bases). The CDR3 consists of 14 residues. Germline V gene sequence: CDR1 MGHDK, CDR2 SYGVNS. V gave up 4 bases and J gave up 10 bases, with 16 bases separating them. The CDR3 loop reads CASSGDNPVGKLFF. The CDR3 DNA sequence: TGTGCCAGCAGTGGGGACAATCCGGTAGGAAAACTGTTTTTT. Looking up the rest from reference TRBV25-1 and TRBJ1-4 gives the full variable domain: EADIYQTPRYLVIGTGKKITLECSQTMGHDKMYWYQQDPGMELHLIHYSYGVNSTEKGDLSSESTVSRIRTEHFPLTLESARPSHTSQYLCASSGDNPVGKLFFGSGTQLSVL.

The chain employs TRBV20-1 and TRBJ2-1; 8 nucleotides align to TRBD2. Germline CDR1 DFQATT, CDR2 SNEGSKA (reference sequence). The J segment lost 3 bases and the V segment lost 0 bases, leaving 4 bases of the junction unmatched. CDR3 length: 15 residues. CDR3 in DNA: TGCAGTGCTAGAGATCCAAGCGGGAGCTACAATGAGCAGTTCTTC. Encoded protein: CSARDPSGSYNEQFF.